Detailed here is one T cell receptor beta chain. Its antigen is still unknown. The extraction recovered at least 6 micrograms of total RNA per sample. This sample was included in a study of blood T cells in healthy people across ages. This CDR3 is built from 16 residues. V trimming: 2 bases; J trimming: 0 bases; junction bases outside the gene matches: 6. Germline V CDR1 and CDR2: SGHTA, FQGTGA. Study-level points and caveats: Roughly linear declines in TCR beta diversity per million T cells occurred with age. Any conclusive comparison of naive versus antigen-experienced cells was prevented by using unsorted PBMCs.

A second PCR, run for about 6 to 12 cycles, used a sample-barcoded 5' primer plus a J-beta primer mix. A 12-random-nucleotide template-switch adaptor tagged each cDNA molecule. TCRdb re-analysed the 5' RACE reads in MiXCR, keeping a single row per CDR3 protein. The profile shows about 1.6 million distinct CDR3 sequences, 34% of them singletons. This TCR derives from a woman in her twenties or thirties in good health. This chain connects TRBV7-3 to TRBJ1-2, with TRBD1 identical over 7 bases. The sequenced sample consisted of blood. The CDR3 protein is CASSLGGTEANYGYTF. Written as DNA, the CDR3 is TGTGCCAGCAGCTTAGGGGGGACAGAAGCTAACTATGGCTACACCTTC.